The rows below give T cell receptor beta chains drawn from one sample of a study of regulatory T cells in long-lasting Graves disease. A single record per CDR3 protein comes from TCRdb applying MiXCR to the multiplex PCR reads. The sample carries roughly 380,000 distinct CDR3 sequences, over 15% recorded once. These same data were also listed under a study on T cells in Graves' hyperthyroidism and ophthalmopathy.

The starting material was peripheral blood mononuclear cells (PBMCs), obtained at new diagnosis, from a patient treated with antithyroid drugs. Receptors were obtained from a middle-aged man with Graves disease. Each CDR3 is given without its conserved first and last residue.

TRBJ2-5 TRBV6-1 ASSEVKEETQY
TRBJ1-2 TRBV5-1 ASSSHIYRGVNYGYT
TRBJ2-3 TRBV7-3 ASSLYGGATDTQY
TRBJ2-1 TRBV11-2 ASSLIGQTNYNEQF
TRBJ2-2 TRBV9 ASSPRQEVRELF
TRBJ2-3 TRBV5-4 ASSLPGLGRRDTQY
TRBJ2-3 TRBV4-1 ASSPTAQDTQY
TRBJ2-3 TRBV5-1 ASSRRVEGTDTQY
TRBJ2-5 TRBV4-3 ASSRKGAGAETQY
TRBJ1-2 TRBV5-1 ASSLVQGRANT
TRBJ2-3 TRBV20-1 SARTPGGGPDTQY
TRBJ2-2 TRBV12-3/TRBV12-4 ASSFARGETGELF
TRBJ1-5 TRBV18 ASSLQDTHQPQH
TRBJ2-2 TRBV3-1 ASSHPGFPMTGELF
TRBJ2-3 TRBV5-4 ASSLPGFGTDTQY
TRBJ2-3 TRBV7-2 ASSLVAGGLTDTQY
TRBJ1-1 TRBV19 ASSISGVANTEAF
TRBJ2-1 TRBV10-3 AIARTTFRNEQF
TRBJ2-2 TRBV9 ASRRSGGGTGELF
TRBJ2-7 TRBV12-3/TRBV12-4 ASSPGLAAYEQY
TRBJ1-2 TRBV28 ASTKKVGQARDGYT
TRBJ1-2 TRBV2 ASLQGSYGYT
TRBJ2-2 TRBV30 ASRRFFGELF
TRBJ2-7 TRBV5-1 ASSVTAGPYYEQY
TRBJ2-2 TRBV6-2/TRBV6-3 ASRGPPYTGELF
TRBJ2-7 TRBV18 ASSPAGQSAGWQY
TRBJ2-5 TRBV29-1 SVEVPYETQY
TRBJ2-7 TRBV20-1 SADTGTYGYEQY
TRBJ2-3 TRBV2 ATKIDTQY
TRBJ2-7 TRBV12-3/TRBV12-4 ASSARSYEQY
TRBJ2-5 TRBV20-1 SANDRQGRETQY
TRBJ1-6 TRBV5-1 ASSPEPTDSDSPLH
TRBJ2-3 TRBV6-4 ASSESSDSDTDTQY
TRBJ2-7 TRBV7-9 ASSIGAGQTYEQY
TRBJ1-5 TRBV2 ASSAGTGSNQPQH
TRBJ1-3 TRBV20-1 SARGAFTLGGNTIY
TRBJ2-7 TRBV4-1 ARRAIRSGEHEQY
TRBJ1-1 TRBV5-1 ASSLGRLTEAF
TRBJ1-1 TRBV5-1 ASSFESGHLNTEAF
TRBJ2-6 TRBV5-1 ASSPYTGANVLT
TRBJ1-6 TRBV6-2/TRBV6-3 ASSYYGNSPLH
TRBJ2-7 TRBV20-1 SARGASGGAYEQY
TRBJ1-4 TRBV4-1 ASSQDAPFQGTNEKLF